This T cell receptor beta chain comes out of a study of early stage breast cancer tumors. The CDR3 is 15 amino acids. The V and J ends lost 7 bases and 5 bases respectively, with 20 bases between them. The germline gives CDR1 LNHDA, CDR2 SQIVND (reference sequence). Study-wide points: In about 90% of the 16 patients, blood comparison separated tumor from normal breast. Enriched TCRB sequences shared across patients were mostly commonly generated sequences. Tumors had approximately 2.5-fold higher T cell density than normal breast.

This clone was counted a few times. The antigen remains undetermined. The method was immunoSEQ multiplex PCR; TCRdb's version includes in-frame clones alone and lacks a portion of them. Of roughly 57,000 clones listed, just over 90% were seen once; the top ten hold more than 4%. The J gene is TRBJ2-5, the V gene TRBV19; perhaps TRBD1 as D (7 bases). The origin of this receptor is a person aged 70 to 79 with breast cancer. The sequenced sample consisted of blood. CDR3 sequence (DNA): TGTGCCAGTAACTCCTGGACAGGAGGGGAGGAGACCCAGTACTTC. As protein: CASNSWTGGEETQYF.